Following are 17 T cell receptor beta chains from one sample sequenced in a study of blood T cell repertoires in COVID-19. The repertoire was sequenced with immunoSEQ multiplex PCR; TCRdb's copy has only in-frame clones and lacks some. The table records 250,000 to 300,000 clones, approximately 90% of them present only once. Sequencing was carried out using PBMCs or T cells enriched from blood (not recorded which). The source is a woman aged 40-49 years with acute COVID-19.

This clone has just one count. This chain connects TRBV24-1 to TRBJ2-3, with 7 bases aligning to TRBD2. This CDR3 contains 15 residues. CDR1 and CDR2 from the germline V gene are KGHDR and SFDVKD. V trimming: 0 bases; J trimming: 4 bases; junction bases outside the gene matches: 3. CDR3 amino acids: CATSDLGGSADTQYF. CDR3 DNA sequence: TGTGCCACCAGTGATTTGGGCGGGAGCGCAGATACGCAGTATTTT.

V is TRBV24-1 and J is TRBJ1-5, with a weak D call TRBD1 (6 bases). Germline V gene lookup returns CDR1 KGHDR and CDR2 SFDVKD. Trimming stripped 6 bases from V and 3 bases from J, with 14 bases between. The CDR3 has 15 amino acids. CDR3 amino acids: CATSKTGTTNQPQHF. The DNA of the CDR3 is TGTGCCACCAGTAAGACCGGGACAACCAATCAGCCCCAGCATTTT.

The chain employs TRBV7-4 and TRBJ2-7, with 8 bases that match TRBD1. CDR1 SGHVT and CDR2 SQSDAQ come from the germline V gene. This CDR3 is built from 17 residues. The ends lost 6 bases at V and 4 bases at J; junction bases unmatched: 17. DNA for the CDR3: TGTGCCAGCAGTGAGACCGGACAGGGCCGGTTGTATTACGAGCAGTACTTC. This translates into CASSETGQGRLYYEQYF.

This chain uses TRBV28 with TRBJ1-2, with D possibly matching TRBD1 (6 bases). V lost 5 bases and J lost 8, with 15 bases in between. The CDR3 is 13 residues long. Germline V gene data show CDR1 as MDHEN and CDR2 as SYDVKM. The CDR3 here is CASSTSQGGGYTF. In DNA, the CDR3 is TGTGCCAGCAGTACCTCACAGGGAGGGGGCTACACCTTC.

This sequence joins TRBV19 and TRBJ1-2, with D uncertain. V lost 9 bases to trimming and J lost 3 bases, with 14 bases between them. This CDR3 comprises 13 residues. Germline assignment: CDR1 LNHDA and CDR2 SQIVND (reference sequence). The CDR3 here is CASLGWEDYGYTF. CDR3 bases: TGTGCCAGCCTCGGGTGGGAGGACTATGGCTACACCTTC.

The V gene is TRBV5-1, the J gene TRBJ1-1; TRBD1 agrees at 7 bases. V lost 4 bases, J lost 1 base, and 10 bases stayed unmatched. This CDR3 comprises 16 residues. The germline gives CDR1 SGHRS, CDR2 YFSETQ. CDR3 in amino acids: CASSLSLDRANTEAFF. Here the CDR3 DNA reads TGCGCCAGCAGCCTGTCGTTAGACAGGGCGAACACTGAAGCTTTCTTT.

This clone has just one count. The chain uses TRBV6-5 and TRBJ2-7; 10 nucleotides align to TRBD1. The germline V gene encodes CDR1 MNHEY and CDR2 SVGAGI. V lost 6 bases to trimming and J lost 1 base; unmatched junction nucleotides: 3. This CDR3 region has 14 residues. The CDR3 spells CASRSGQGSYEQYF. The CDR3 DNA follows: TGTGCCAGCAGGTCGGGACAGGGGTCCTACGAGCAGTACTTC.

This clone is a singleton in its sample. The same CDR3 can be traced to other DNA sequences in this sample. Here the CDR3 DNA reads TGTGCCAGTACACCGGGACAGGGTGTATACGAGCAGTACTTC. Residues: CASTPGQGVYEQYF. The chain links TRBV19 to TRBJ2-7; 9 bases agree with TRBD1. The CDR3 spans 14 residues. The V gene end was trimmed by 7 bases and the J gene end by 4 bases; junction bases not matched to a gene: 8. Germline CDR1 and CDR2: LNHDA and SQIVND (reference sequence).

The V gene is TRBV2, the J gene TRBJ2-1; TRBD2 matches 8 bases. This CDR3 spans 16 amino acids. J lost 9 bases, V lost 6 bases, and 16 bases had no gene match. Germline V lookup: CDR1 SNHLY, CDR2 FYNNEI. CDR3 sequence: CASRQGVLSREGEQFF. DNA of the CDR3: TGTGCCAGCAGGCAGGGAGTACTAAGTCGGGAGGGTGAGCAGTTCTTC.

This chain links TRBV28 with TRBJ2-1, with TRBD2 identical over 10 bases. The junction had 11 bases not matched to a gene; V was cut back by 6 bases and J by 9 bases. The CDR3 runs to 15 residues. The V gene's germline CDR1 is MDHEN and CDR2 SYDVKM. The CDR3 here is CASRALAGVVSEQFF. The CDR3 DNA follows: TGTGCCAGCAGGGCCCTAGCGGGGGTAGTTAGTGAGCAGTTCTTC.

CDR3 residues: CASSPWGDSPLHF. CDR3 nucleotide sequence: TGTGCCAGCAGCCCCTGGGGGGATTCACCCCTCCACTTT. The chain links TRBV5-4 to TRBJ1-6; possible D gene TRBD1, 5 bases. Germline V gene sequence: CDR1 SGHNT, CDR2 YYREEE (reference sequence). The V and J ends lost 4 bases and 8 bases respectively, with 10 bases between them. The CDR3 sequence is 13 residues long. Supplemented by reference TRBV5-4 and TRBJ1-6, the full variable domain reads ETGVTQSPTHLIKTRGQQVTLRCSSQSGHNTVSWYQQALGQGPQFIFQYYREEENGRGNFPPRFSGLQFPNYSSELNVNALELDDSALYLCASSPWGDSPLHFGNGTRLTVT.

The chain uses TRBV6-5 and TRBJ2-3; possibly TRBD1 for D (5 bases). Germline loops: CDR1 MNHEY, CDR2 SVGAGI. There are 15 residues in the CDR3. Trimming pared 8 bases from V and 4 bases from J, leaving 19 bases between. CDR3 bases: TGTGCCAGCCGAGCAGGGCTTTCGTTTTCAGATACGCAGTATTTT. It codes for CASRAGLSFSDTQYF.

In its sample, this clone was seen once. This chain uses TRBV19 with TRBJ1-4; 9 nucleotides agree with TRBD1. Germline V gives CDR1 LNHDA, CDR2 SQIVND (reference sequence). Trimming took 3 bases from V and 6 from J; bases not matched to a gene: 5. The CDR3 extends over 15 amino acids. CDR3 DNA sequence: TGTGCCAGTAGTATTCCACAGGGGGCCTATGAAAAACTGTTTTTT. It yields the protein CASSIPQGAYEKLFF.

The chain joins TRBV11-2 to TRBJ1-4; D gene ambiguous. The germline CDR1 and CDR2 sequences are SGHAT and FQNNGV. This CDR3 spans 15 amino acids. V was cut by 5 bases and J by 8 bases, with 18 bases left in between. In DNA, the CDR3 is TGTGCCAGCAGCCTTCGCGGGCAGTCCGAGGAAAAACTGTTTTTT. Translating it yields CASSLRGQSEEKLFF. The entire variable domain, with the rest obtained from reference TRBV11-2 and TRBJ1-4, is as follows: EAGVAQSPRYKIIEKRQSVAFWCNPISGHATLYWYQQILGQGPKLLIQFQNNGVVDDSQLPKDRFSAERLKGVDSTLKIQPAKLEDSAVYLCASSLRGQSEEKLFFGSGTQLSVL.

The chain has TRBV28 and TRBJ2-1; the match to TRBD1 covers 9 bases. V shed 6 bases, J shed 4 bases, and the junction held 7 bases outside the gene matches. Germline CDR1 MDHEN, CDR2 SYDVKM. The CDR3 loop spans 15 amino acids. The DNA for the CDR3 is TGTGCCAGCAGAAGAACAGGGGGCACTTACAATGAGCAGTTCTTC. The encoded protein is CASRRTGGTYNEQFF. Combining the CDR3 with reference TRBV28 and TRBJ2-1 gives the whole variable domain DVKVTQSSRYLVKRTGEKVFLECVQDMDHENMFWYRQDPGLGLRLIYFSYDVKMKEKGDIPEGYSVSREKKERFSLILESASTNQTSMYLCASRRTGGTYNEQFFGPGTRLTVL.

The J gene is TRBJ1-1, the V gene TRBV6-5, with D tentatively TRBD1 (6 bases). Trimming took off 10 bases at V and 2 bases at J, with 11 bases between the two ends. Germline assignment: CDR1 MNHEY and CDR2 SVGAGI. The CDR3 sequence is 12 residues long. The CDR3 DNA reads TGTGCCACCGGGGGGCATAACACTGAAGCTTTCTTT. It yields the protein CATGGHNTEAFF.

The rearrangement joins TRBV19 to TRBJ1-3, with D uncertain. The CDR3 covers 14 residues. In germline, CDR1 is LNHDA, CDR2 SQIVND (reference sequence). V was shortened by 5 bases and J by 0 bases, with 8 bases between the two germline ends. In DNA, the CDR3 is TGTGCCAGTAGTTCGGGGAACTCTGGAAACACCATATATTTT. This encodes CASSSGNSGNTIYF.